These 5 T cell receptor beta chains came from one sample sequenced in a study of shared clonotypes between healthy human individuals. Profiled with immunoSEQ multiplex PCR; TCRdb holds only in-frame clones, not every one. This sample yields 950,000 to 1,100,000 clones, of which 70% to 80% are seen a single time; approximately 1.5% belongs to the top ten. Sequences were obtained from memory CD4+ T cells sorted from blood. Subset described: CD45RA-negative fraction. These receptors all stem from a man younger than 35 in good health.

V gene TRBV30 combines with J gene TRBJ1-2; D might be TRBD1 (6 bases). The CDR3 totals 15 residues. Germline CDR1 GTSNPN, CDR2 SVGIG (reference sequence). The V end was cut by 0 bases, the J end by 7 bases, with 18 bases between. DNA for the CDR3: TGTGCCTGGAGTGTCCTCGCGGGGGCAGGAGGTGGCTACACCTTC. This translates into CAWSVLAGAGGGYTF.

V is TRBV5-6 and J is TRBJ2-2; 9 nucleotides match TRBD1. V shed 4 bases, J shed 2 bases, and the junction held 9 bases outside the gene matches. From germline, CDR1 is SGHDT and CDR2 YYEEEE. The CDR3 contains 17 residues. CDR3 residues: CASSALSGQGNTGELFF. Here the CDR3 DNA reads TGTGCCAGCAGCGCCCTTTCGGGACAGGGAAACACCGGGGAGCTGTTTTTT.

The J gene is TRBJ2-1, the V gene TRBV4-1; D might be TRBD1 (6 bases). Trimming shortened V by 4 bases and J by 8 bases, and 21 bases separated the two germline ends. The CDR3 is made up of 16 amino acids. Germline-derived CDR1 and CDR2 are MGHRA and YSYEKL. CDR3 coding DNA: TGCGCCAGCAGCCCACATGGGGACACTGCCAAGGATGAGCAGTTCTTC. Translation gives CASSPHGDTAKDEQFF.

This chain uses TRBV6-4 with TRBJ1-2; no reliable D call. Trimming pared 6 bases from V and 4 bases from J, leaving 15 bases between. Per the germline V gene, CDR1 is MRHNA and CDR2 is SNTAGT. This CDR3 spans 14 amino acids. CDR3 sequence: CASRSQASGYGYTF. For the CDR3, the DNA is TGTGCCAGCAGAAGCCAGGCCTCGGGCTATGGCTACACCTTC.

The rearrangement links TRBV7-9 to TRBJ1-1; 10 bases are a match to TRBD1. There are 17 residues in the CDR3. Trimming removed 5 bases from V and 0 bases from J; junction bases left unmatched: 9. Germline V gives CDR1 SEHNR, CDR2 FQNEAQ (reference sequence). CDR3 nucleotide sequence: TGTGCCAGCAGCCCCGGACAGGGGGAATCAATGAACACTGAAGCTTTCTTT. Its protein is CASSPGQGESMNTEAFF.